Shown below are 26 T cell receptor beta chains from a single sample sequenced in a study of type 1 and type 2 diabetes patients. PCR was run on genomic DNA. A primer set of 30 forward and 13 reverse primers amplified the CDR3. MiXCR, applied by TCRdb to the multiplex PCR reads, yields one record per CDR3 protein. Counted here are about 270,000 distinct CDR3 sequences, roughly 48% occurring once; the ten biggest clones make up roughly 15%. Sequencing input: peripheral blood mononuclear cells (PBMCs). The receptors derive from a young man with type 2 diabetes.

This chain uses TRBV7-2 with TRBJ2-7, with D tentatively TRBD1 or TRBD2 (5 bases each). This CDR3 has 18 residues. The germline V gene encodes CDR1 SGHTA and CDR2 FQGNSA. Trimming stripped 9 bases from V and 5 bases from J, with 32 bases between. Here the CDR3 DNA reads TGTGCCAGTAGTCACCTTACTCGACGGGACCAGGGCGGCCACGAGCAGTACTTC. It specifies CASSHLTRRDQGGHEQYF.

A few counts support this clonotype. The rearrangement joins TRBV28 to TRBJ2-7; D is possibly TRBD2 (5 bases). This CDR3 is built from 13 residues. With 5 bases removed from V and 5 bases from J, the gap between germline ends came to 13 bases. From germline, CDR1 is MDHEN and CDR2 SYDVKM. In nucleotides, the CDR3 is TGTGCCAGCAGTCGACAACTAGTCCACGAGCAGTACTTC. It codes for CASSRQLVHEQYF.

This sequence joins TRBV6-6 and TRBJ2-5, with 8 bases matching TRBD2. The CDR3 is 14 amino acids. After removal of 5 bases from V and 5 bases from J, the junction contained 7 bases not matched to a gene. Germline loops: CDR1 MNHNY, CDR2 SVGAGI (reference sequence). This CDR3 reads CASSPSGLGETQYF. Here the CDR3 DNA reads TGTGCCAGCAGTCCCTCGGGACTAGGTGAGACCCAGTACTTC.

This rearrangement joins TRBV7-2 to TRBJ2-3, with a weak D call TRBD2 (5 bases). The germline V and J ends were trimmed by 6 bases and 2 bases, with 12 bases remaining between them. Germline V gives CDR1 SGHTA, CDR2 FQGNSA. This CDR3 is built from 14 residues. CDR3 protein: CASREGLATDTQYF. The CDR3 nucleotides read TGTGCCAGCAGAGAGGGCCTAGCCACAGATACGCAGTATTTT.

This clonotype was counted a few times. The rearrangement links TRBV2 to TRBJ1-4; the match to TRBD1 covers 7 bases. In germline, CDR1 is SNHLY, CDR2 FYNNEI. CDR3 length: 14 residues. V gave up 8 bases and J gave up 2 bases; unmatched junction bases: 5. The CDR3 loop reads CASRDRGTNEKLFF. The CDR3 nucleotides are TGTGCCAGCCGGGACAGAGGGACTAATGAAAAACTGTTTTTT.

This clonotype has just one count. The J gene is TRBJ2-1, the V gene TRBV20-1, with 9 bases identical to TRBD1. In germline, CDR1 is DFQATT, CDR2 SNEGSKA (reference sequence). The V gene end was trimmed by 6 bases and the J gene end by 3 bases; junction bases not matched to a gene: 6. This CDR3 is 14 amino acids long. The CDR3, as DNA: TGCAGTGCCCCGGACAGGGGAGACTACAATGAGCAGTTCTTC. It is translated as CSAPDRGDYNEQFF.

This clonotype ranks as medium-sized (0.01 to 0.1%). The chain has TRBV2 and TRBJ2-1, with TRBD2 identical over 8 bases. CDR3 length: 15 amino acids. Germline loops: CDR1 SNHLY, CDR2 FYNNEI. V lost 3 bases, J lost 5 bases, and 6 bases stayed unmatched. The DNA for the CDR3 is TGTGCCAGCAGTGATGCGGGAGGCCCGGACAATGAGCAGTTCTTC. Encoded protein: CASSDAGGPDNEQFF.

The gene calls are TRBV7-8 and TRBJ1-2, with 7 bases fitting TRBD1. Germline CDR1 reads SGHVS; CDR2 reads FQNEAQ. After removal of 7 bases from V and 8 bases from J, the junction contained 16 bases not matched to a gene. This CDR3 has 15 amino acids. CDR3 region: CASTPRHDRVTGYTF. The CDR3 DNA follows: TGTGCCAGCACCCCGAGACACGACAGGGTAACCGGCTACACCTTC.

This clonotype was seen a handful of times. The rearrangement joins TRBV6-1 to TRBJ1-5, with D hard to call. The CDR3 is 16 amino acids. Germline values: CDR1 MNHNS, CDR2 SASEGT. V lost 2 bases to trimming and J lost 7 bases, with 18 bases between them. The DNA for the CDR3 is TGTGCCAGCAGTGAACAGGATGCGTCCCTCGGGCAGCCCCAGCATTTT. It translates to CASSEQDASLGQPQHF.

The chain carries TRBV20-1 and TRBJ2-1; D ambiguous. Between the trimmed V and J ends, which lost 6 bases and 14 bases, there was a span of 14 bases. The CDR3 spans 10 residues. The germline V gene encodes CDR1 DFQATT and CDR2 SNEGSKA (reference sequence). The CDR3 region has the DNA TGCAGTGCCAGTGAGAGCGAAGAGTTCTTC. Protein: CSASESEEFF.

J is TRBJ2-3 and V is TRBV6-1, with D perhaps given as TRBD1 or TRBD2 (5 bases each). The ends were cut back, 6 bases at V and 6 bases at J, with 19 bases in the middle. This CDR3 is 15 amino acids long. From germline, CDR1 is MNHNS and CDR2 SASEGT. CDR3 DNA: TGTGCCAGCAGCGTAGCCGGGACCCCTCCGGATACGCAGTATTTT. As protein: CASSVAGTPPDTQYF.

This clonotype was seen a handful of times. The junction shows a germline mismatch at one end, possibly a read error. The J gene is TRBJ1-1, the V gene TRBV7-8; 9 bases match TRBD1. The length of the CDR3 is 14 residues. CDR1 and CDR2 (germline): SGHVS, FQNEAQ. The CDR3 DNA is TGCGCCAGCAGTTATAACAGGGGGCTCACTGAAGCTTTCTTT. This sequence encodes CASSYNRGLTEAFF.

The chain joins TRBV2 to TRBJ1-4, with D possibly matching TRBD1 (6 bases). V lost 5 bases and J lost 8, with 15 bases in between. The CDR3 has 14 amino acids. Germline V CDR1 and CDR2: SNHLY, FYNNEI. The CDR3 bases are TGTGCCAGCAGTCTCGGGGGGGCCGGGGAAAAACTGTTTTTT. Its protein product is CASSLGGAGEKLFF.

This clonotype was detected many times. The rearrangement uses TRBV20-1 and TRBJ2-5; 7 bases align to TRBD2. The CDR3 has 13 amino acids. In germline, CDR1 is DFQATT, CDR2 SNEGSKA (reference sequence). V dropped 6 bases and J dropped 3; count of bases not matched to a gene: 7. This chain's CDR3 is CSAKGLSKETQYF. The CDR3, as DNA: TGCAGTGCGAAGGGACTAAGCAAAGAGACCCAGTACTTC.

About this clonotype: This could be a read error, since a much larger clone is one nucleotide away. The chain has TRBV15 and TRBJ2-5; D unresolved. The J call could be wrong; TRBJ2-3 is a better fit for the DNA end. This CDR3 has 13 residues. The germline V gene encodes CDR1 LNHNV and CDR2 YYDKDF (reference sequence). The CDR3 here is CATIRARADTQYF. The DNA of the CDR3 is TGTGCCACCATCAGAGCACGGGCAGATACGCAGTATTTT.

This clonotype was seen a handful of times. The V and J genes are TRBV5-1 and TRBJ1-1; D ambiguous. Germline lookup yields CDR1 SGHRS and CDR2 YFSETQ. The CDR3 runs to 12 residues. V shed 5 bases and J shed 1 base, with 6 bases lying between them. In nucleotides, the CDR3 is TGCGCCAGCAGATATGAGAACACTGAAGCTTTCTTT. Its protein product is CASRYENTEAFF.

This clonotype occurred a few times. The V gene is TRBV7-2, the J gene TRBJ2-7; possible D gene TRBD2, 5 bases. Looked up from germline, CDR1 is SGHTA and CDR2 is FQGNSA. The length of the CDR3 is 15 residues. The V end lost 3 bases, the J end lost 0 bases, and 12 bases lay between the germline ends. In nucleotides, the CDR3 is TGTGCCAGCAGCTTCGGGGTCGGTTACTCCTACGAGCAGTACTTC. This sequence encodes CASSFGVGYSYEQYF.

This chain links TRBV30 with TRBJ2-3, with TRBD2 identical over 10 bases. CDR3 length: 18 residues. Germline CDR1 reads GTSNPN; CDR2 reads SVGIG (reference sequence). V lost 0 bases and J lost 2; bases outside the gene matches: 11. DNA of the CDR3: TGTGCCTGGAGTGTACGGAGGGCTAGCGGGAGTCTCACAGATACGCAGTATTTT. It yields the protein CAWSVRRASGSLTDTQYF.

CDR3 sequence reads: CSDSEGSTDTQYF. In DNA, the CDR3 is TGCAGTGACTCGGAAGGGAGCACAGATACGCAGTATTTT. The chain employs TRBV20-1 and TRBJ2-3; D remains ambiguous. CDR1 DFQATT and CDR2 SNEGSKA come from the germline V gene (reference sequence). This CDR3 contains 13 residues. V was pared by 7 bases and J by 0 bases, with 11 bases between.

This chain's CDR3 is CASSLEMYGAKPHYGYTF. CDR3 coding DNA: TGCGCCAGCAGCTTGGAAATGTACGGGGCCAAACCCCACTATGGCTACACCTTC. V usage is TRBV5-1 and J usage is TRBJ1-2, with D maybe TRBD1 (5 bases). This CDR3 comprises 18 residues. Trimming removed 0 bases from V and 3 bases from J, with 21 bases in between. Looked up from germline, CDR1 is SGHRS and CDR2 is YFSETQ.

The chain combines TRBV28 with TRBJ2-7, with D perhaps matching TRBD2 (6 bases). From germline, CDR1 is MDHEN and CDR2 SYDVKM. Trimming removed 4 bases from V and 5 bases from J, with 27 bases in between. CDR3 length: 18 residues. The DNA of the CDR3 is TGTGCCAGCAGTTACCCTAGCGCCAGGACCCAACGTGCGCACGAGCAGTACTTC. This translates into CASSYPSARTQRAHEQYF.

This clonotype was observed a handful of times. The chain is built from TRBV30 and TRBJ1-1; D remains unclear. This CDR3 contains 14 residues. The V and J ends lost 4 bases and 5 bases respectively, with 17 bases between them. Germline CDR1 and CDR2: GTSNPN and SVGIG (reference sequence). The CDR3 DNA reads TGTGCCTGGACAGGTGTGGGGAGGTTGACTGAAGCTTTCTTT. It translates to CAWTGVGRLTEAFF.

The CDR3 is CAISGTGINSPLHF. The CDR3 DNA reads as TGTGCCATCAGCGGGACAGGGATTAATTCACCCCTCCACTTT. The gene calls are TRBV10-3 and TRBJ1-6; 9 nucleotides align to TRBD1. V lost 6 bases and J lost 6; bases outside the gene matches: 3. Germline CDR1 reads ENHRY; CDR2 reads SYGVKD. The CDR3 covers 14 residues.

This clonotype appeared a few times. CDR3 nucleotide sequence: TGCAGCGTTGACGGCGAGAACACTGAAGCTTTCTTT. Protein sequence: CSVDGENTEAFF. The J gene is TRBJ1-1, the V gene TRBV29-1; D unresolved. V was pared by 3 bases and J by 1 base, with 6 bases between. The CDR3 covers 12 residues. Per the germline V gene, CDR1 is SQVTM and CDR2 is ANQGSEA.

This clonotype occurred a few times. The chain carries TRBV29-1 and TRBJ2-1; TRBD2 agrees at 9 bases. Germline CDR1 and CDR2: SQVTM and ANQGSEA. V was pared by 3 bases and J by 7 bases, with 4 bases of the junction left unmatched. The CDR3 length is 13 residues. This chain's CDR3 is CSVDRTSGNEQFF. The CDR3 bases are TGCAGCGTTGATCGTACTAGCGGGAATGAGCAGTTCTTC.

V and J are TRBV7-6 and TRBJ2-1; D gene uncertain. Trimming took 5 bases from V and 8 from J, leaving 13 bases between them. The CDR3 sequence is 13 residues long. Germline lookup yields CDR1 SGHVS and CDR2 FNYEAQ. The chain's CDR3 is CASSEYLNDEQFF. The CDR3 region has the DNA TGTGCCAGCAGCGAATACCTTAACGATGAGCAGTTCTTC.